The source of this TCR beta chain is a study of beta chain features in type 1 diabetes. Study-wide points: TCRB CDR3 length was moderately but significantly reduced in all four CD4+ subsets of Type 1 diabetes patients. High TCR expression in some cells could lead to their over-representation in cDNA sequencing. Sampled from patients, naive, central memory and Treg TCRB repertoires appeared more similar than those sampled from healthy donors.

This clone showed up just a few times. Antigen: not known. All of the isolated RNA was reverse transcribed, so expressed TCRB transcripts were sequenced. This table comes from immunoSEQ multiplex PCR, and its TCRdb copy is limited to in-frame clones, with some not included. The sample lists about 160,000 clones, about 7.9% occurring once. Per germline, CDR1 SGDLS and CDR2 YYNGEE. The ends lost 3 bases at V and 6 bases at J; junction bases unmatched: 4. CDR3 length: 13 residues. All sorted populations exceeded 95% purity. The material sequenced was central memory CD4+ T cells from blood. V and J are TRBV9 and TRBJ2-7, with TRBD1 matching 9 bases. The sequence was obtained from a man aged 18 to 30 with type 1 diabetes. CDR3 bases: TGTGCCAGCAGCGCCGGGACAGGGACCGAGCAGTACTTC. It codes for CASSAGTGTEQYF.